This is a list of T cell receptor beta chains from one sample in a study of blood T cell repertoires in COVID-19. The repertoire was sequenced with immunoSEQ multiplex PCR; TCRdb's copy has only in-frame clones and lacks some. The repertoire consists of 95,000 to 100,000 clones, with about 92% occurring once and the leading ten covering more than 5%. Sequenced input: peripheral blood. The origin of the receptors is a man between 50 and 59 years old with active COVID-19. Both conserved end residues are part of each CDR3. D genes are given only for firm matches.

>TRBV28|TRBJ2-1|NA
TGTGCCAGCAAAGGGTGGGAGGCTAGCTCCTACAATGAGCAGTTCTTC
CASKGWEASSYNEQFF
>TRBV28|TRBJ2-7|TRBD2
TGTGCCAGCAGCCCGGGACTAGCTGTAGTAGAGCAGTACTTC
CASSPGLAVVEQYF
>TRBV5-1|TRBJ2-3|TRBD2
TGCGCCAGCAGCTTGATTAGCGGGAGAAAGGATACGCAGTATTTT
CASSLISGRKDTQYF
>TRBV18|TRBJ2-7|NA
TGTGCCAGCTCACCGAGTACTACCGAGCAGTACTTC
CASSPSTTEQYF
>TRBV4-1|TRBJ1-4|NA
TGCGCCAGCAGCCAGGTCTCAGGGGCAACTAATGAAAAACTGTTTTTT
CASSQVSGATNEKLFF
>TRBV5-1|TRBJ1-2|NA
TGCGCCAGCAGCTTGGACACCTCAAACTATGGCTACACCTTC
CASSLDTSNYGYTF
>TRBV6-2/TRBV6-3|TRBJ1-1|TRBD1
TGTGCCAGCAGCAGGGGGCCCACTGAAGCTTTCTTT
CASSRGPTEAFF
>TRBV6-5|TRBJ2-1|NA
TGTGCCAGCAGTTACGGGAGAGGGGGACGACTCAATGAGCAGTTCTTC
CASSYGRGGRLNEQFF
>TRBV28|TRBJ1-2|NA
TGTGCCAGCAGTCAGGGGTCAGTGGTTGGCTACACCTTC
CASSQGSVVGYTF
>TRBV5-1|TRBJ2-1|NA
TGCGCCAGCAGCTTGGGACGTGGAGGCTTTGGAAGGAATGAGCAGTTCTTC
CASSLGRGGFGRNEQFF